This T cell receptor beta chain is drawn from a study of T cell clonotyping in hematopoietic cell transplantation. Overall study context: Recipients' pretransplant samples followed cytoreduction.

On this clone: As yet, its antigen is unknown.

Clones were read by immunoSEQ multiplex PCR, and TCRdb kept only the in-frame ones, dropping some. The table shows around 21,000 clones, with 70% to 80% occurring only once. Whole-study findings and limits: At the given depth, recipient repertoires were over 95% de novo clonotypes. Pathologically expanded recipient clonotypes increased progressively from day 30 to day 180 as diversity fell. Broader posttransplant TCR repertoire diversity was predicted by graft donor and pretransplant recipient Inverse Simpson Index values.

Noted time point: recipient sample about 28 days before transplant, after cytoreduction. CDR1 SGHDT and CDR2 YYEEEE come from the germline V gene. J gave up 3 bases and V 4 bases, and 8 bases lay outside the gene matches. The CDR3 runs 15 residues. The TCR was taken from a man aged 60 to 69 with acute myeloid leukemia. Some clones in this sample may be carry-over from other donors' samples. The sequencing used peripheral blood mononuclear cells, collected before stem cell transplant. The V gene is TRBV5-6, the J gene TRBJ1-2, with 8 bases that match TRBD1. CDR3 loop: CASSIDRGMDYGYTF. The CDR3 bases are TGTGCCAGCAGCATAGACAGGGGTATGGACTATGGCTACACCTTC.